This T cell receptor (beta chain) was identified during a study of human T cells and chemical hapten exposure. The time point is: patch test 3, about 24 weeks after DPC sensitization. Treatment reported: therapeutic diphenylcyclopropenone sensitization with weekly scalp DPC. This clonotype appeared a few times. Each CDR3 protein is one row after TCRdb ran MiXCR on the RACE reads. This table holds around 200,000 distinct CDR3 sequences, under 25% found once. Trimming took 5 bases from V and 6 from J, leaving 11 bases between them. The CDR3 has 12 residues. CDR1 is MDHEN, CDR2 SYDVKM, per germline. Here the sequenced sample was whole blood, taken in connection with sensitization to the hapten diphenylcyclopropenone (DPC). The clonotype was recovered from a woman aged 40 to 55 with alopecia areata. Some clones in this sample may be carry-over from other donors' samples. The J gene is TRBJ2-7, the V gene TRBV28, with D perhaps matching TRBD2 (6 bases). The CDR3, as DNA: TGTGCCAGCAGTCCAAGACTAGTCGAGCAGTACTTC. Residues: CASSPRLVEQYF.